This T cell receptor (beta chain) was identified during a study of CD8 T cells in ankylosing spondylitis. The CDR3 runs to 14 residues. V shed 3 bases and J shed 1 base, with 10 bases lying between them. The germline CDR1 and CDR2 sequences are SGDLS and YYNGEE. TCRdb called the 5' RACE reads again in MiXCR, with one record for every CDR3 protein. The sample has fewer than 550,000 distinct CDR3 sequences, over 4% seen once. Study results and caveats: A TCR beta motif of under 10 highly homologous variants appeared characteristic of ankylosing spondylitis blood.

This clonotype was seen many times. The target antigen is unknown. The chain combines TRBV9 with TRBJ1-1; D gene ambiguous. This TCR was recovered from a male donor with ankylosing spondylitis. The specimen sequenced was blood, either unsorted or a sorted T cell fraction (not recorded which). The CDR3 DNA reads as TGTGCCAGCAGCGATGGACCGAGGAACACTGAAGCTTTCTTT. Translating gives CASSDGPRNTEAFF.